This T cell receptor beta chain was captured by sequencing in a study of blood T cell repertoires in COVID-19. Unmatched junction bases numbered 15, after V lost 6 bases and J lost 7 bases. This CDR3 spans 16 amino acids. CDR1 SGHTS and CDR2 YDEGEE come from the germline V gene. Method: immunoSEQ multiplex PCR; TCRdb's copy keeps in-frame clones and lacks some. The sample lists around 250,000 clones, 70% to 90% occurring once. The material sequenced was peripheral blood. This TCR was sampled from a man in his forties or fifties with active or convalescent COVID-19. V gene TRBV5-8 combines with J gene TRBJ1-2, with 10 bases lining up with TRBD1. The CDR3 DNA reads TGTGCCAGCACCAGCCGACAGGACAGGGGGGCCCTTGGCTACACCTTC. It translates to CASTSRQDRGALGYTF.